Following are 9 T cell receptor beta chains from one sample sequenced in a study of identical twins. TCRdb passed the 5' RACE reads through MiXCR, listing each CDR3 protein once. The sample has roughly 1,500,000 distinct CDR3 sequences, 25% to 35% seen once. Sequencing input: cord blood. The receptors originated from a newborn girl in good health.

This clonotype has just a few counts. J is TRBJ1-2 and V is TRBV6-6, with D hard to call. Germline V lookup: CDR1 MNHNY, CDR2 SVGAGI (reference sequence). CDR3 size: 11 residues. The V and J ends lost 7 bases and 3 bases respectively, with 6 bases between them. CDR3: CASTRDYGYTF. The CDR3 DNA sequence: TGTGCCAGCACCCGAGACTATGGCTACACCTTC.

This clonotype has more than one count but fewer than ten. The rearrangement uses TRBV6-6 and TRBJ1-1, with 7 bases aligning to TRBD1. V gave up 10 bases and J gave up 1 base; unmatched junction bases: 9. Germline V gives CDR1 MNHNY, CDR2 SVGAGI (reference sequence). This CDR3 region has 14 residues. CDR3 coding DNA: TGTGCCATTAAAGACAGGGAGCGGAACACTGAAGCTTTCTTT. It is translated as CAIKDRERNTEAFF.

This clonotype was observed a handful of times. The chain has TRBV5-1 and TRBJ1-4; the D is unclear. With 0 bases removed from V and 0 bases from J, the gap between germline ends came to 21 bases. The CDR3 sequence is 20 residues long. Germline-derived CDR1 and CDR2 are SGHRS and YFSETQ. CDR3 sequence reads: CASSLVPVARPPPTNEKLFF. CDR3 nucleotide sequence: TGCGCCAGCAGCTTGGTCCCGGTGGCACGCCCTCCACCAACTAATGAAAAACTGTTTTTT.

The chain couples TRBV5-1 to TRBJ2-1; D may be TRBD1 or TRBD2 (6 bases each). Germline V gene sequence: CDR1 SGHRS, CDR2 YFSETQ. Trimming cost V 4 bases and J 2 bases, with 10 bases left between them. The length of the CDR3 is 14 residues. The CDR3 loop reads CASSPGATYNEQFF. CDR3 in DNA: TGCGCCAGCAGCCCGGGGGCTACCTACAATGAGCAGTTCTTC.

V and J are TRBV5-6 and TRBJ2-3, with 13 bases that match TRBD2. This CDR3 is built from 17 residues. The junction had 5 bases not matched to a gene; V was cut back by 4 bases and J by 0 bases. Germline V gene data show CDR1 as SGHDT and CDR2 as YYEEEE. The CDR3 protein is CASSVELAGGSTDTQYF. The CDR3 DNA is TGTGCCAGCAGCGTGGAACTAGCGGGAGGGAGCACAGATACGCAGTATTTT.

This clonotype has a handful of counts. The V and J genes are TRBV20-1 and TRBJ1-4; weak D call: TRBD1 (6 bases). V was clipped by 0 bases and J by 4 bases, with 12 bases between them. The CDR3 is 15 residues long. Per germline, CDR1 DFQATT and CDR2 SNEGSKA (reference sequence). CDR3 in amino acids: CSARDRAGDNEKLFF. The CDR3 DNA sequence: TGCAGTGCTAGAGATAGGGCAGGGGATAATGAAAAACTGTTTTTT.

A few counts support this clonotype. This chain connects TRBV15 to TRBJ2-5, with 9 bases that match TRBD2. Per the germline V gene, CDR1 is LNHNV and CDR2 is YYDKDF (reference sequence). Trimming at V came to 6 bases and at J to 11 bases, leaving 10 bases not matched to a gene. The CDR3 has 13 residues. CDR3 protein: CATSSGRVREQYF. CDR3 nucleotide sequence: TGTGCCACCAGTAGCGGGAGAGTGAGGGAGCAGTACTTC.

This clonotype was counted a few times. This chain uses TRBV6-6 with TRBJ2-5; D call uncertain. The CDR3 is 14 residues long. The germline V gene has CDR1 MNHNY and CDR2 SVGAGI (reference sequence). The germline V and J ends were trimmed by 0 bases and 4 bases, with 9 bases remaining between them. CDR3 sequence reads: CASSYSRLGETQYF. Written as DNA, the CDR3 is TGTGCCAGCAGTTACTCGCGTTTGGGAGAGACCCAGTACTTC.

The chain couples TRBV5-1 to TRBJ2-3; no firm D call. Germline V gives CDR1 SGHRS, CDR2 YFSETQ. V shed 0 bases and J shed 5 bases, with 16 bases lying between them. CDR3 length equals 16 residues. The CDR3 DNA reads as TGCGCCAGCAGCTTGGTCGTGACCCGGAATAAAGATACGCAGTATTTT. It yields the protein CASSLVVTRNKDTQYF.